Below, 24 T cell receptor beta chains from the same sample are listed, as sequenced in a study of cytomegalovirus exposure and HLA in healthy donors. PCR was performed using 60 Vbeta and 13 Jbeta primers. Produced via immunoSEQ multiplex PCR; TCRdb's table is partial and in-frame only. The repertoire holds 250,000 to 350,000 clones, with approximately 90% as singletons. The sample comprised PBMCs. The receptors shown here come from a middle-aged man in good health and CMV-seropositive.

This chain connects TRBV5-1 to TRBJ2-5, with D perhaps TRBD1 (6 bases). Per germline, CDR1 SGHRS and CDR2 YFSETQ. Trimming shortened V by 4 bases and J by 5 bases, and 15 bases separated the two germline ends. The CDR3 covers 14 residues. CDR3 amino acids: CASSQRQVSETQYF. The CDR3 DNA reads TGCGCCAGCAGCCAGAGACAGGTGTCTGAGACCCAGTACTTC.

Note on this clone: Sequence at one end of the junction differs from germline and may be a read error. The chain has TRBV7-9 and TRBJ2-7; 8 positions agree with TRBD2. The CDR3 contains 15 residues. The V gene's germline CDR1 is SEHNR and CDR2 FQNEAQ (reference sequence). CDR3 bases: TGTTCCAGCAGCTTAGCCGGGGGGGACTCCTACGAGCAGTACTTC. This gives the protein CSSSLAGGDSYEQYF.

This rearrangement joins TRBV6-5 to TRBJ1-4; 8 bases agree with TRBD1. V dropped 7 bases and J dropped 2; count of bases not matched to a gene: 6. In germline, CDR1 is MNHEY, CDR2 SVGAGI. This CDR3 region has 15 residues. The CDR3 DNA sequence: TGTGCCAGCACCCACCGACAGGGGACTAATGAAAAACTGTTTTTT. It is translated as CASTHRQGTNEKLFF.

The chain links TRBV4-1 to TRBJ1-6, with a weak D call TRBD1 (6 bases). The V end lost 4 bases, the J end lost 7 bases, and 11 bases lay between the germline ends. This CDR3 comprises 14 residues. From germline, CDR1 is MGHRA and CDR2 YSYEKL. The CDR3 coding sequence is TGCGCCAGCAGCCGGCCAGGGGAGAATTCACCCCTCCACTTT. This codes for CASSRPGENSPLHF.

This chain uses TRBV7-6 with TRBJ2-1; no clear D. Germline V gene sequence: CDR1 SGHVS, CDR2 FNYEAQ. V gave up 2 bases and J gave up 8 bases, with 19 bases separating them. The CDR3 contains 16 residues. In nucleotides, the CDR3 is TGTGCCAGCAGCTTAATCTTAAGGAGCTTAAGCGATGAGCAGTTCTTC. It yields the protein CASSLILRSLSDEQFF.

This chain uses TRBV11-2 with TRBJ2-7; 8 bases are a match to TRBD2. V gave up 0 bases and J gave up 5 bases; unmatched junction bases: 9. The CDR3 consists of 16 residues. Germline V lookup: CDR1 SGHAT, CDR2 FQNNGV. CDR3 bases: TGTGCCAGCAGCTTAGAGGGGGCGGGAGGTGGGGACGAGCAGTACTTC. Protein: CASSLEGAGGGDEQYF.

The V call is TRBV28, the J call TRBJ1-2, with 8 bases that match TRBD1. The CDR3 runs to 16 residues. V lost 2 bases and J lost 4; bases outside the gene matches: 9. Germline-derived CDR1 and CDR2 are MDHEN and SYDVKM. The CDR3 nucleotides are TGTGCCAGCAGTTTAGCGGCAGGGGGCCGGGGCTATGGCTACACCTTC. Translation: CASSLAAGGRGYGYTF.

The J gene is TRBJ2-1, the V gene TRBV14; no definite D call. The CDR3 length is 13 residues. Germline V lookup: CDR1 SGHDN, CDR2 FVKESK. Trimming took 2 bases from V and 4 from J, leaving 6 bases between them. The CDR3, as DNA: TGTGCCAGCAGCCAATTCGGGTACAATGAGCAGTTCTTC. It yields the protein CASSQFGYNEQFF.

The chain uses TRBV2 and TRBJ2-7; perhaps TRBD1 as D (6 bases). The CDR3 covers 16 residues. Trimming took off 6 bases at V and 6 bases at J, with 24 bases between the two ends. Germline V gives CDR1 SNHLY, CDR2 FYNNEI. The CDR3 loop reads CASSATGFASGGEQYF. The CDR3 nucleotides read TGTGCCAGCAGCGCTACAGGGTTCGCCTCGGGTGGCGAGCAGTACTTC.

This chain links TRBV7-9 with TRBJ2-1; 13 bases line up with TRBD2. The length of the CDR3 is 15 residues. Per the germline V gene, CDR1 is SEHNR and CDR2 is FQNEAQ (reference sequence). The ends lost 1 base at V and 10 bases at J; junction bases unmatched: 4. CDR3 sequence: CASSLEGLAGREQFF. The CDR3 bases are TGTGCCAGCAGCTTAGAGGGACTAGCGGGAAGGGAGCAGTTCTTC.

This chain links TRBV28 with TRBJ2-1; 7 bases fit TRBD2. Germline V lookup: CDR1 MDHEN, CDR2 SYDVKM. The trim removed 6 bases at V and 7 bases at J, leaving 12 bases unmatched. The CDR3 loop spans 15 amino acids. CDR3 loop: CASRGGSAGENEQFF. CDR3 bases: TGTGCCAGCAGGGGCGGGTCGGCGGGGGAAAATGAGCAGTTCTTC.

The chain employs TRBV28 and TRBJ1-2; 8 bases match TRBD1. Germline CDR1 reads MDHEN; CDR2 reads SYDVKM. V shed 2 bases, J shed 8 bases, and the junction held 13 bases outside the gene matches. The CDR3 runs 16 residues. The CDR3 region has the DNA TGTGCCAGCAGTTTACCCGTCGACAGGGGATCCTGGGGCTACACCTTC. Encoded protein: CASSLPVDRGSWGYTF.

A remark on this clone: This CDR3 is also generated by other DNA sequences in the sample. J is TRBJ1-5 and V is TRBV15; a possible D gene is TRBD1 (6 bases). Germline CDR1 LNHNV, CDR2 YYDKDF (reference sequence). The CDR3 spans 14 residues. With 0 bases removed from V and 4 bases from J, the gap between germline ends came to 7 bases. CDR3 sequence: CATSREGGNQPQHF. In DNA, the CDR3 is TGTGCCACCAGCAGAGAAGGGGGAAATCAGCCCCAGCATTTT.

The chain uses TRBV27 and TRBJ2-7; D not resolved. From germline, CDR1 is MNHEY and CDR2 SMNVEV (reference sequence). V shed 2 bases and J shed 3 bases, with 8 bases lying between them. This CDR3 region has 13 residues. The CDR3 loop is CASSLSEYYEQYF. CDR3 bases: TGTGCCAGCAGTTTAAGCGAATACTACGAGCAGTACTTC.

This clone was seen a single time. The chain links TRBV19 to TRBJ1-2, with 8 bases fitting TRBD1. V shed 5 bases, J shed 8 bases, and the junction held 19 bases outside the gene matches. CDR1 and CDR2 (germline): LNHDA, SQIVND (reference sequence). The CDR3 is made up of 17 amino acids. The CDR3 spells CASSLARQSTGDRGYTF. In DNA, the CDR3 is TGTGCCAGTAGTCTAGCCCGCCAATCGACAGGGGACCGGGGCTACACCTTC.

CDR3 nucleotide sequence: TGTGCCAGCAGCTTAGACAGGGGGTCCTACAATGAGCAGTTCTTC. This encodes CASSLDRGSYNEQFF. The V and J genes are TRBV7-8 and TRBJ2-1, with 8 bases identical to TRBD1. Germline trimming cut 1 base from V and 1 base from J; bases unmatched to any gene: 0. The CDR3 covers 15 residues. Germline lookup yields CDR1 SGHVS and CDR2 FQNEAQ.

The V gene is TRBV30, the J gene TRBJ2-7; 8 bases are a match to TRBD1. The CDR3 covers 14 residues. Trimming removed 2 bases from V and 5 bases from J; junction bases left unmatched: 8. Germline-derived CDR1 and CDR2 are GTSNPN and SVGIG (reference sequence). The CDR3 spells CAWSRGGQGNEQYF. The CDR3 bases are TGTGCCTGGAGTAGGGGTGGACAGGGTAACGAGCAGTACTTC.

This sequence joins TRBV5-1 and TRBJ1-1, with 11 bases identical to TRBD1. This CDR3 is built from 14 residues. The V and J ends lost 4 bases and 3 bases, in that order; junction bases with no gene match: 2. Looked up from germline, CDR1 is SGHRS and CDR2 is YFSETQ. CDR3 residues: CASSPDRGHTEAFF. The CDR3 DNA reads TGCGCCAGCAGCCCGGACAGGGGGCACACTGAAGCTTTCTTT.

The rearrangement joins TRBV15 to TRBJ2-3; TRBD2 is a possible D gene (6 bases). The CDR3 has 17 residues. Trimming left V 3 bases short and J 1 base short, with 17 bases between. Germline V gene lookup returns CDR1 LNHNV and CDR2 YYDKDF (reference sequence). CDR3 nucleotide sequence: TGTGCCACCAGCAGGGGCCAAGGGGCGGGGCGCACAGATACGCAGTATTTT. It is translated as CATSRGQGAGRTDTQYF.

V is TRBV11-2 and J is TRBJ1-4, with 11 bases fitting TRBD1. CDR3 size: 16 residues. Unmatched junction bases numbered 2, after V lost 5 bases and J lost 0 bases. From germline, CDR1 is SGHAT and CDR2 FQNNGV. The CDR3 DNA follows: TGTGCCAGCAGCGGGGGACAGGGGGCAACTAATGAAAAACTGTTTTTT. It encodes CASSGGQGATNEKLFF.

The chain has TRBV5-1 and TRBJ1-1; possible D gene TRBD1, 6 bases. The CDR3 has 15 residues. V was cut by 0 bases and J by 4 bases, with 13 bases left in between. The germline V gene has CDR1 SGHRS and CDR2 YFSETQ. The chain's CDR3 is CASSLERTGITEAFF. CDR3 DNA sequence: TGCGCCAGCAGCTTGGAGAGAACAGGGATCACTGAAGCTTTCTTT.

J is TRBJ1-1 and V is TRBV25-1; D unclear. Trimming removed 2 bases from V and 3 bases from J, with 13 bases in between. The CDR3 loop spans 15 amino acids. CDR1 and CDR2 from the germline V gene are MGHDK and SYGVNS. In nucleotides, the CDR3 is TGTGCCAGCAGTGAAGGACGGGGTCTGGACACTGAAGCTTTCTTT. Its protein product is CASSEGRGLDTEAFF. Based on the CDR3 plus reference TRBV25-1 and TRBJ1-1, the full variable domain is EADIYQTPRYLVIGTGKKITLECSQTMGHDKMYWYQQDPGMELHLIHYSYGVNSTEKGDLSSESTVSRIRTEHFPLTLESARPSHTSQYLCASSEGRGLDTEAFFGQGTRLTVV.

V and J are TRBV29-1 and TRBJ2-2, with TRBD1 as a possible D gene (5 bases). The V end was cut by 3 bases, the J end by 5 bases, with 19 bases between. Germline V gene data show CDR1 as SQVTM and CDR2 as ANQGSEA. CDR3 length: 16 amino acids. The CDR3 reads CSVEGQDHMGTGELFF. CDR3 sequence (DNA): TGCAGCGTTGAGGGGCAGGACCACATGGGGACCGGGGAGCTGTTTTTT.

The chain combines TRBV11-2 with TRBJ1-5; D is unclear. Germline loops: CDR1 SGHAT, CDR2 FQNNGV. The CDR3 length is 14 residues. Trimming removed 5 bases from V and 0 bases from J, with 8 bases in between. The CDR3 loop is CASSHQDSNQPQHF. As DNA, the CDR3 is TGTGCCAGCAGCCATCAGGATAGCAATCAGCCCCAGCATTTT.